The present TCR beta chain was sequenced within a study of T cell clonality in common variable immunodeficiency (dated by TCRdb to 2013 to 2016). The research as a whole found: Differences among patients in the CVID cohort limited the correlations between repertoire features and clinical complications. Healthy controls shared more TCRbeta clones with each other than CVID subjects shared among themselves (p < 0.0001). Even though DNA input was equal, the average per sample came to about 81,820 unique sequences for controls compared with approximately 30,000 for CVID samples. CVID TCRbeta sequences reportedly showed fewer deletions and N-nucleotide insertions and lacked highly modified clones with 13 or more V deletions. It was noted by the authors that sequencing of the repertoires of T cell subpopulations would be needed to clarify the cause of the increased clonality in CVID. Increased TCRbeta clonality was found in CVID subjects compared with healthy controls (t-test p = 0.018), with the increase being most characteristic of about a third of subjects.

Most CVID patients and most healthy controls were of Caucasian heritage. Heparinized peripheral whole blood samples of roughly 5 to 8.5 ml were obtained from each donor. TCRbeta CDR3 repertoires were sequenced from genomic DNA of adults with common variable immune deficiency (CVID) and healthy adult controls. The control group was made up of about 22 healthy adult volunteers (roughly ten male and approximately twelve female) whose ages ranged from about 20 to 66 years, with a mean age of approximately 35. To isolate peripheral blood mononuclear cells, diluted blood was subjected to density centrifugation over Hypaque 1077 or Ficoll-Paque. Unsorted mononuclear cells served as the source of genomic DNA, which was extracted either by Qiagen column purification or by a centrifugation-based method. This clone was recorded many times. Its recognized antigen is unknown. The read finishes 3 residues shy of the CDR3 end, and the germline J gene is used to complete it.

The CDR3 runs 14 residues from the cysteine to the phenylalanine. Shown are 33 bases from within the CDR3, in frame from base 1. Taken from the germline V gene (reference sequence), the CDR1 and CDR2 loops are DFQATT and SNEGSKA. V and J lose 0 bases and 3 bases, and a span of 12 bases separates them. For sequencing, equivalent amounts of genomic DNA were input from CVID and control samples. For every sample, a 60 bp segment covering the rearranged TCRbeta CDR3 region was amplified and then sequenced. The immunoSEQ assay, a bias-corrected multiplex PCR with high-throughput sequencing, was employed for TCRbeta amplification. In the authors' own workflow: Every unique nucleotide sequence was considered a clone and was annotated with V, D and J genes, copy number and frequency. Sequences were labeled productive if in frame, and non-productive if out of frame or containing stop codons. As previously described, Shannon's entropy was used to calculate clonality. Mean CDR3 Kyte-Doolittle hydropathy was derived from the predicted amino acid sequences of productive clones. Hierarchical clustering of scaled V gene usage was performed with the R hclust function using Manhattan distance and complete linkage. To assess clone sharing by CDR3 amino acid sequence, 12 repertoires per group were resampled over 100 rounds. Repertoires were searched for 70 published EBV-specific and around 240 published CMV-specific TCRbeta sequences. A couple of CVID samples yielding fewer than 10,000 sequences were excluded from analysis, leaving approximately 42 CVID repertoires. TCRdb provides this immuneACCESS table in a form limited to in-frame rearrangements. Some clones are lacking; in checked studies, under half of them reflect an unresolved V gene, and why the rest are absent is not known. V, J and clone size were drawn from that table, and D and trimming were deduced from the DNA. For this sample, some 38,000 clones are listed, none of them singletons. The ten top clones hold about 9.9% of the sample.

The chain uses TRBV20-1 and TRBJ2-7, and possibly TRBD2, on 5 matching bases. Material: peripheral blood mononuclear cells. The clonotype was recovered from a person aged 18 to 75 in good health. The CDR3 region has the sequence CSAREAGDSYEQYF. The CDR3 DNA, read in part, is TGCAGTGCTAGAGAAGCCGGGGATAGCTACGAG.